This T cell receptor beta chain emerged from a study of CD8 T cells in Susac syndrome. cDNA came from about 0.5 to 1 ug RNA primed by random hexamers. TCRdb called the immunoSEQ multiplex PCR reads again in MiXCR, with one record for every CDR3 protein. The sample includes approximately 71,000 distinct CDR3 sequences, over 95% seen only once; the top ten take approximately 0.11%. CD8+ and CD4+ T cells circulating in blood were sequenced for TCR beta. This CDR3 contains 15 residues. With 2 bases clipped from V and 3 bases from J, the junction kept 2 bases outside the gene matches. CDR1 is MNHNS and CDR2 is SASEGT in the germline V gene.

The chain combines TRBV6-1 with TRBJ2-2, with 8 bases that match TRBD1. The TCR was taken from a human donor with multiple sclerosis. The sample comprised CD4+ T cells from PBMCs. For the CDR3, the DNA is TGTGCCAGCAGTGAACGGACAGGGTACACCGGGGAGCTGTTTTTT. Amino acid sequence: CASSERTGYTGELFF.